This passage covers 27 T cell receptor beta chains from one sample sequenced in a study of T cell responses to AZD1222 COVID-19 vaccine (dated by TCRdb to the early 2020s). The label giving this sample's time point can be read as: about 28 days (+/-7) after the second vaccine dose. What this sample's treatment or condition label stands for: meningococcal conjugate vaccine given as trial control. The library came from the immunoSEQ multiplex PCR assay. TCRdb stores this immuneACCESS table with in-frame sequences only. Part of the clones is absent; in the studies checked, under half of the shortfall reflects unresolved V genes, and no reason is known for the rest. This sample comprises roughly 120,000 clones, about 93% of them detected only once. In total, the top ten clones hold over 4% of the sample. The sequencing here drew on peripheral blood, taken 28 days after the second dose of the MenACWY control vaccine. These TCRs come from an adult who received the MenACWY meningococcal vaccine as a control.

This rearrangement joins TRBV28 to TRBJ1-5, with no clear D. Trimming shortened V by 10 bases and J by 6 bases, and 19 bases separated the two germline ends. Germline V gene sequence: CDR1 MDHEN, CDR2 SYDVKM. This CDR3 is 14 amino acids long. The CDR3 loop reads CATKIGIQAQPQHF. The CDR3 DNA is TGTGCCACCAAAATCGGGATCCAGGCTCAGCCCCAGCATTTT.

The chain uses TRBV5-1 and TRBJ2-5, with 8 positions matching TRBD1. The CDR3 loop spans 15 amino acids. V gave up 3 bases and J gave up 5 bases; unmatched junction bases: 9. Germline-derived CDR1 and CDR2 are SGHRS and YFSETQ. The CDR3 region is CASSWGLDRGETQYF. The CDR3 coding sequence is TGCGCCAGCAGCTGGGGCCTCGACAGGGGCGAGACCCAGTACTTC.

CDR3 DNA: TGCGCCAGCAGCTTGGTGACGCAGGGGGCGTCAGGCTACACCTTC. Its translation is CASSLVTQGASGYTF. The V gene is TRBV5-1, the J gene TRBJ1-2; 8 nucleotides match TRBD1. The CDR3 is made up of 15 amino acids. Germline loops: CDR1 SGHRS, CDR2 YFSETQ. Unmatched junction bases numbered 9, after V lost 0 bases and J lost 8 bases.

This clone was found once. This chain connects TRBV20-1 to TRBJ2-5; D gene uncertain. CDR3 length: 11 amino acids. Germline values: CDR1 DFQATT, CDR2 SNEGSKA (reference sequence). V gave up 0 bases and J gave up 5 bases, with 4 bases separating them. The CDR3 region has the DNA TGCAGTGCTAGAGATCCGGAGACCCAGTACTTC. It is translated as CSARDPETQYF.

This sequence joins TRBV7-7 and TRBJ2-5; 8 bases agree with TRBD1. V trimming: 5 bases; J trimming: 2 bases; junction bases outside the gene matches: 7. Germline CDR1 and CDR2: SSHAT and FNYEAQ (reference sequence). The CDR3 contains 15 residues. The chain's CDR3 is CASSQGTGGQETQYF. CDR3 sequence (DNA): TGTGCCAGCAGCCAGGGCACAGGGGGTCAAGAGACCCAGTACTTC.

The rearrangement uses TRBV29-1 and TRBJ1-1; D is unclear. The CDR3 loop spans 14 amino acids. Deletions cut 4 bases from V and 0 bases from J, with 12 bases between. Germline CDR1 SQVTM, CDR2 ANQGSEA. DNA of the CDR3: TGCAGCGTTGGTATGGGTGTGGTGAACACTGAAGCTTTCTTT. As protein: CSVGMGVVNTEAFF.

The table lists this clone with a few counts. CDR3 loop: CASSPGERNEKLFF. In DNA, the CDR3 is TGTGCCAGCTCTCCAGGGGAAAGGAATGAAAAACTGTTTTTT. The rearrangement joins TRBV18 to TRBJ1-4; D may be TRBD1 (6 bases). Germline-derived CDR1 and CDR2 are KGHSH and LQKENI. The CDR3 consists of 14 residues. V dropped 6 bases and J dropped 5 bases, with 13 bases sitting between them.

This clone was counted a few times. The chain couples TRBV28 to TRBJ1-2; D remains ambiguous. CDR3 length: 15 residues. The germline V gene has CDR1 MDHEN and CDR2 SYDVKM. V lost 2 bases and J 0 bases, leaving 10 bases between the germline ends. CDR3 DNA sequence: TGTGCCAGCAGTTTAAAGTGGTTTTCTAACTATGGCTACACCTTC. Protein: CASSLKWFSNYGYTF.

V and J are TRBV11-2 and TRBJ1-2; D remains ambiguous. Trimming removed 1 base at V and 0 bases at J, with 6 bases between. The CDR3 runs to 14 residues. CDR1 is SGHAT, CDR2 FQNNGV, per germline. CDR3 in DNA: TGTGCCAGCAGCTTAGTCACGGCTAACTATGGCTACACCTTC. Translated, it gives CASSLVTANYGYTF.

The rearrangement uses TRBV25-1 and TRBJ1-5; D gene uncertain. CDR1 and CDR2 (germline): MGHDK, SYGVNS. The CDR3 runs to 14 residues. Trimming pared 4 bases from V and 6 bases from J, leaving 13 bases between. The CDR3 DNA reads as TGTGCCAGCAGTGTATCGGGGTCAGGTCAGCCCCAGCATTTT. Translation gives CASSVSGSGQPQHF.

The rearrangement joins TRBV4-1 to TRBJ2-5; 7 positions match TRBD2. With 4 bases clipped from V and 2 bases from J, the junction kept 4 bases outside the gene matches. Germline loops: CDR1 MGHRA, CDR2 YSYEKL. The CDR3 length is 14 residues. CDR3 sequence reads: CASSLSGAQETQYF. CDR3 nucleotide sequence: TGCGCCAGCAGCCTCAGCGGGGCACAAGAGACCCAGTACTTC.

The chain uses TRBV7-9 and TRBJ2-3, with 7 bases fitting TRBD2. CDR3 length: 15 residues. After removal of 5 bases from V and 4 bases from J, the junction contained 9 bases not matched to a gene. Germline V gene data show CDR1 as SEHNR and CDR2 as FQNEAQ (reference sequence). The CDR3 region is CASSHLSGGADTQYF. The CDR3 coding sequence is TGTGCCAGCAGCCACTTGTCTGGGGGGGCAGATACGCAGTATTTT.

V usage is TRBV5-4 and J usage is TRBJ2-4, with D maybe TRBD1 (6 bases). Looked up from germline, CDR1 is SGHNT and CDR2 is YYREEE (reference sequence). V lost 1 base, J lost 6 bases, and 14 bases lay in between. This CDR3 comprises 15 residues. This CDR3 reads CASSLSVGQINIQYF. The CDR3 DNA is TGTGCCAGCAGCTTGTCTGTCGGACAGATAAACATTCAGTACTTC.

The V and J genes are TRBV28 and TRBJ2-1; 12 bases agree with TRBD2. Per germline, CDR1 MDHEN and CDR2 SYDVKM. V shed 5 bases and J 4 bases; nucleotides not matched to a gene: 9. The CDR3 sequence is 17 residues long. The CDR3, as DNA: TGTGCCAGCAGTCAGAGGACTAGCGGGACTAGGTACAATGAGCAGTTCTTC. Translation: CASSQRTSGTRYNEQFF.

This chain links TRBV10-3 with TRBJ2-7; D remains ambiguous. This CDR3 has 11 residues. V gave up 0 bases and J gave up 7 bases, with 4 bases separating them. From germline, CDR1 is ENHRY and CDR2 SYGVKD. CDR3 DNA: TGTGCCATCAGTGAGTCGTTGGAGCAGTACTTC. Translated, it gives CAISESLEQYF.

This chain uses TRBV19 with TRBJ1-2, with D unclear. The length of the CDR3 is 14 residues. Germline CDR1 reads LNHDA; CDR2 reads SQIVND (reference sequence). Trimming stripped 5 bases from V and 8 bases from J, with 18 bases between. DNA for the CDR3: TGTGCCAGTAGTCCCGGGAGCCTAGTTAGAGGCTACACCTTC. Its translation: CASSPGSLVRGYTF. Complete variable domain (other parts from reference TRBV19 and TRBJ1-2): DGGITQSPKYLFRKEGQNVTLSCEQNLNHDAMYWYRQDPGQGLRLIYYSQIVNDFQKGDIAEGYSVSREKKESFPLTVTSAQKNPTAFYLCASSPGSLVRGYTFGSGTRLTVV.

V is TRBV19 and J is TRBJ2-1; TRBD2 matches at 10 bases. This CDR3 region has 15 residues. V trimming: 1 base; J trimming: 9 bases; junction bases outside the gene matches: 6. Germline assignment: CDR1 LNHDA and CDR2 SQIVND (reference sequence). CDR3 sequence: CASSIGTSGSSEQFF. For the CDR3, the DNA is TGTGCCAGTAGTATAGGGACTAGCGGAAGTAGTGAGCAGTTCTTC.

This chain connects TRBV20-1 to TRBJ2-7; 7 nucleotides agree with TRBD1. J lost 5 bases, V lost 3 bases, and 13 bases had no gene match. The CDR3 runs to 15 residues. Germline V gene sequence: CDR1 DFQATT, CDR2 SNEGSKA (reference sequence). CDR3 sequence reads: CSASTWGQRADEQYF. The DNA for the CDR3 is TGCAGTGCTAGTACTTGGGGACAGAGGGCCGACGAGCAGTACTTC.

The chain combines TRBV2 with TRBJ1-4, with 9 nucleotides matching TRBD1. The CDR3 consists of 16 residues. Losses at the gene ends were 6 bases for V and 2 bases for J; bases not matched to a gene: 7. CDR1 SNHLY and CDR2 FYNNEI come from the germline V gene. The CDR3 loop is CASSTGTGLTNEKLFF. DNA for the CDR3: TGTGCCAGCAGCACCGGGACAGGGTTGACTAATGAAAAACTGTTTTTT.

This clone was counted only a few times. This chain uses TRBV4-3 with TRBJ2-3; TRBD2 matches at 12 bases. There are 15 residues in the CDR3. The V gene end was trimmed by 5 bases and the J gene end by 3 bases; junction bases not matched to a gene: 3. Germline CDR1 LGHNA, CDR2 YSLEER. The DNA for the CDR3 is TGCGCCAGCAGCTACGGACTAGCGGGGACAGATACGCAGTATTTT. Translated, it gives CASSYGLAGTDTQYF.

CDR3 residues: CASSSGTETQYF. CDR3 coding DNA: TGTGCCAGCAGTTCCGGGACTGAGACCCAGTACTTC. The chain is built from TRBV25-1 and TRBJ2-5; possibly TRBD2 for D (6 bases). Trimming removed 5 bases at V and 5 bases at J, with 9 bases between. The CDR3 is made up of 12 amino acids. Germline V gene sequence: CDR1 MGHDK, CDR2 SYGVNS.

The chain is built from TRBV7-2 and TRBJ2-3, with a possible D match to TRBD2 (6 bases). Germline CDR1 is SGHTA and CDR2 is FQGNSA. Deletions cut 8 bases from V and 4 bases from J, with 13 bases between. This CDR3 is 13 amino acids long. The CDR3 sequence: CASRRGGADTQYF. As DNA, the CDR3 is TGTGCCAGCCGGAGGGGTGGGGCAGATACGCAGTATTTT.

The chain couples TRBV28 to TRBJ2-1, with TRBD1 identical over 7 bases. Germline V gene lookup returns CDR1 MDHEN and CDR2 SYDVKM. With 3 bases clipped from V and 1 base from J, the junction kept 15 bases outside the gene matches. The CDR3 runs 19 residues. The CDR3, as DNA: TGTGCCAGCAGTTTTCTCCCCCTTGACAGGGTTAGGTCCTACAATGAGCAGTTCTTC. It translates to CASSFLPLDRVRSYNEQFF.

V is TRBV4-2 and J is TRBJ2-3; D is unresolved. Trimming cost V 1 base and J 4 bases, with 12 bases left between them. The CDR3 runs to 15 residues. CDR1 and CDR2 (germline): LGHNA, YNFKEQ. CDR3 sequence (DNA): TGTGCCAGCAGCCAAGTTTTAGGGTGGGCAGATACGCAGTATTTT. Amino acid sequence: CASSQVLGWADTQYF.

The CDR3 loop is CSARKGTAQHF. In DNA, the CDR3 is TGCAGTGCTAGGAAGGGGACGGCCCAGCATTTT. The chain combines TRBV20-1 with TRBJ1-5; possibly TRBD1 for D (5 bases). V lost 3 bases to trimming and J lost 11 bases, with 11 bases between them. The germline CDR1 and CDR2 sequences are DFQATT and SNEGSKA (reference sequence). CDR3 length: 11 amino acids.

CDR3 bases: TGCAGCGTTGAAGATCGCAGGCCCCTCTACAATGAGCAGTTCTTC. It encodes CSVEDRRPLYNEQFF. The chain links TRBV29-1 to TRBJ2-1; no definite D call. V was clipped by 0 bases and J by 3 bases, with 12 bases between them. The CDR3 runs 15 residues. The germline CDR1 and CDR2 sequences are SQVTM and ANQGSEA.

The chain uses TRBV10-3 and TRBJ2-3; weak D call: TRBD2 (6 bases). The germline CDR1 and CDR2 sequences are ENHRY and SYGVKD. This CDR3 region has 15 residues. The ends were cut back, 4 bases at V and 4 bases at J, with 15 bases in the middle. The CDR3 DNA follows: TGTGCCATCAGTGTACAACTACTAGCCGCAGATACGCAGTATTTT. This encodes CAISVQLLAADTQYF.